The source of this TCR beta chain is a study of shared clonotypes between healthy human individuals. Looking at the study overall: CD8 memory received one plate per donor, CD8 naive two, CD4 memory three and CD4 naive three.

For this clone: Its antigen is unidentified.

TCRdb's copy holds only in-frame clones and misses some; the assay was immunoSEQ multiplex PCR. The sample shows some 800,000 clones, more than 85% of them seen only once. Regarding the study as a whole: Blood was the only sampled material, and tissue repertoires likely differ. Unshared clonotypes carried lower generation probabilities than those common to all four donors.

Positively selected for CCR7, the CD45RO-negative cells used as naive CD8 cells excluded terminally differentiated effector memory CD45RA+ cells. Sequences were obtained from naive CD8+ T cells sorted from blood. The receptor was derived from a young man in good health.

The CDR3 DNA reads as TGTGCCAGCAGCTTACGGGGATCGGGAAAGGGGGACACTGAAGCTTTCTTT. This encodes CASSLRGSGKGDTEAFF. The chain couples TRBV7-3 to TRBJ1-1; TRBD1 is a possible D gene (6 bases). The CDR3 is made up of 17 amino acids. From germline, CDR1 is SGHTA and CDR2 FQGTGA. V lost 2 bases, J lost 3 bases, and 19 bases lay in between.